This T cell receptor (beta chain) was retrieved from a study of shared clonotypes between healthy human individuals. The test was conducted at deep level. The protocol was immunoSEQ multiplex PCR, while the TCRdb copy is restricted to in-frame clones and leaves out a portion. This table has 1.6 million or so clones, 95% to 97% appearing once. The length of the CDR3 is 11 residues. V shed 2 bases and J shed 9 bases, with 8 bases lying between them. In germline, CDR1 is SNHLY, CDR2 FYNNEI. Findings and caveats of the study: Sampling included only blood; tissue repertoires likely differ. Naive subsets usually exceeded memory subsets in estimated richness.

This clone was counted only a few times. Its antigen is still unknown. The chain has TRBV2 and TRBJ2-7; D ambiguous. This clonotype was sampled from a man aged 25-45 years in good health. The source material was naive CD4+ T cells sorted from blood. Specified subset: CD45RA+ positively selected. The CDR3 sequence: CASSEFGAQYF. The CDR3 DNA follows: TGTGCCAGCAGTGAATTTGGCGCGCAGTACTTC.